This is a list of T cell receptor beta chains from one sample in a study of T cells in Graves' hyperthyroidism and ophthalmopathy. TCRdb recomputed calls from the multiplex PCR reads with MiXCR, one row per CDR3 protein. In the table there are about 840,000 distinct CDR3 sequences, 35% to 40% of which are singletons. Input material: blood. These receptors were collected from a man between 18 and 29 years old with Graves' hyperthyroidism. Both conserved end residues are part of each CDR3. The D gene is left open where the match is weak. Clone size, where shown, is once, few, many, or a class for clones that have expanded.

CDR3 length: 14
J gene: TRBJ2-7
clone size: few
D gene: TRBD1
V gene: TRBV11-2
CDR3 DNA: TGTGCCAGCAGCTTAGTGCAGGGGGCGGTCGAGCAGTACTTC
CDR3 protein: CASSLVQGAVEQYF

CDR3 length: 13
J gene: TRBJ2-1
clone size: NA
D gene: NA
V gene: TRBV5-1
CDR3 DNA: TGCGCCAGCAGCTTGCAGGGTGACAATGAGCAGTTCTTC
CDR3 protein: CASSLQGDNEQFF

CDR3 length: 15
J gene: TRBJ1-2
clone size: NA
D gene: TRBD1
V gene: TRBV29-1
CDR3 DNA: TGCAGCGTTGCCGATTTTGGACAGGGGGTATCTGGCTACACCTTC
CDR3 protein: CSVADFGQGVSGYTF

CDR3 length: 11
J gene: TRBJ1-1
clone size: many
D gene: NA
V gene: TRBV20-1
CDR3 DNA: TGCAGTGCTAGCTGGGCGGCTGAAGCTTTCTTT
CDR3 protein: CSASWAAEAFF

CDR3 length: 14
J gene: TRBJ2-7
clone size: few
D gene: NA
V gene: TRBV19
CDR3 DNA: TGTGCCAGTAGTATGCCGGGCGGAGTCTACGAGCAGTACTTC
CDR3 protein: CASSMPGGVYEQYF

CDR3 length: 15
J gene: TRBJ2-7
clone size: NA
D gene: TRBD1
V gene: TRBV2
CDR3 DNA: TGTGCCAGCAGTAGGACAGGGGCTAAGGTGTACGAGCAGTACTTC
CDR3 protein: CASSRTGAKVYEQYF

CDR3 length: 14
J gene: TRBJ1-5
clone size: few
D gene: NA
V gene: TRBV20-1
CDR3 DNA: TGCAGTGCTAGATCGGGACCGCCGAGGGAGCCCCAGCATTTT
CDR3 protein: CSARSGPPREPQHF

CDR3 length: 14
J gene: TRBJ1-1
clone size: NA
D gene: NA
V gene: TRBV7-2
CDR3 DNA: TGTGCCAGCAGCGACTGGGATGGGGACACTGAAGCTTTCTTT
CDR3 protein: CASSDWDGDTEAFF

CDR3 length: 13
J gene: TRBJ2-1
clone size: once
D gene: NA
V gene: TRBV19
CDR3 DNA: TGTGCCAGTAGTGAGGACGGGTACAATGAGCAGTTCTTC
CDR3 protein: CASSEDGYNEQFF

CDR3 length: 14
J gene: TRBJ2-5
clone size: many
D gene: NA
V gene: TRBV2
CDR3 DNA: TGTGCCAGCAGTGAACAGGGGGGACAAGAGACCCAGTACTTC
CDR3 protein: CASSEQGGQETQYF

CDR3 length: 13
J gene: TRBJ2-1
clone size: NA
D gene: NA
V gene: TRBV14
CDR3 DNA: TGTGCCAGCAGCCAAGTTAGGGCCGGGGGGCAGTTCTTC
CDR3 protein: CASSQVRAGGQFF

CDR3 length: 11
J gene: TRBJ1-2
clone size: NA
D gene: NA
V gene: TRBV20-1
CDR3 DNA: TGCAGTGGATCGGCGGGGCCAGGCTCCACCTTC
CDR3 protein: CSGSAGPGSTF

CDR3 length: 12
J gene: TRBJ1-1
clone size: NA
D gene: TRBD1
V gene: TRBV6-6
CDR3 DNA: TGTGCCAGCAACCAGATTGACAGGGCTGCTTTCTTT
CDR3 protein: CASNQIDRAAFF

CDR3 length: 16
J gene: TRBJ1-1
clone size: NA
D gene: TRBD1
V gene: TRBV9
CDR3 DNA: TGTGCCAGCAGCCAAGCTCCCATGGGACAGGGAGGACAAGCTTTCTTT
CDR3 protein: CASSQAPMGQGGQAFF

CDR3 length: 14
J gene: TRBJ2-5
clone size: NA
D gene: NA
V gene: TRBV2
CDR3 DNA: TGTGCCAGCAGTCGGGACGTAGAAAGGGAGACCCAGTACTTC
CDR3 protein: CASSRDVERETQYF

CDR3 length: 13
J gene: TRBJ2-7
clone size: many
D gene: TRBD1
V gene: TRBV29-1
CDR3 DNA: TGCAGCGTTGGAGGGACAGGCGGCGACGAGCAGTACTTC
CDR3 protein: CSVGGTGGDEQYF